This TCR beta chain was recorded in a study of shared clonotypes between healthy human individuals. About the research overall: The plates for each donor numbered three CD4 naive, three CD4 memory, two CD8 naive and one CD8 memory.

With respect to this clone: The same CDR3 is also encoded by other DNA sequences in this sample.

CDR1 and CDR2 from the germline V gene are KGHSH and LQKENI. V was cut by 2 bases and J by 3 bases, with 10 bases left in between. The CDR3 extends over 14 amino acids. Measured with immunoSEQ multiplex PCR; TCRdb has only the in-frame clones, and not every one. This sample has approximately 720,000 clones, with about 78% found just once. The chain is built from TRBV18 and TRBJ1-2; D may be TRBD1 (5 bases). The sequencing input was memory CD4+ T cells sorted from blood. Subset described: CD45RA-negative fraction. This sequence was found in a woman in her thirties in good health. CDR3 protein: CASSPTGGDYGYTF. The CDR3 DNA is TGTGCCAGCTCACCAACGGGGGGGGACTATGGCTACACCTTC.